A selection of T cell receptor beta chains follows, all from one sample in a study of read filtering for tumor transcriptome and immune sequencing. TCRdb processed the reads anew with MiXCR; each CDR3 protein has one entry. Here the sample spans over 50,000 distinct CDR3 sequences, more than 11% being singletons. The sample consisted of a population of CD138-negative cells sorted from bone marrow. These receptors were taken from a donor at least 40 years old with multiple myeloma. The CDR3 runs from the conserved cysteine through the conserved F or W. Fields, in order: V gene, D gene, clone size, J gene, CDR3 DNA, CDR3 protein. A D gene is named only where the DNA matches it firmly. Clone size appears in some rows only: once, few, many, or a class for an expanded clone.

V: TRBV3-1
D: TRBD1
size: many
J: TRBJ2-1
DNA: TGTGCCAGCAGCCAAGTCCTGGACAGGGAGAGTGAGCAGTTCTTC
CDR3: CASSQVLDRESEQFF

V: TRBV12-3/TRBV12-4
D: NA
size: few
J: TRBJ2-1
DNA: TGTGCCAGCAGCTTTAGGACAGCGGGTGTGCAGTTCTTC
CDR3: CASSFRTAGVQFF

V: TRBV12-3/TRBV12-4
D: TRBD1
size: many
J: TRBJ1-6
DNA: TGTGCCAGCAGTTTTGTCAGGGGGGTTTCACCCCTCCACTTT
CDR3: CASSFVRGVSPLHF

V: TRBV6-2/TRBV6-3
D: NA
size: many
J: TRBJ2-3
DNA: TGTGCCAGCAGCCCACCCCGCGCCTCCGTGGGTCTTGGCGAACCAAGGGCTCCAGATACGCAGTATTTT
CDR3: CASSPPRASVGLGEPRAPDTQYF

V: TRBV28
D: NA
size: many
J: TRBJ1-5
DNA: TGTGCCAGCAGCCTTCTAGTGGCAGGGGGCAATCAGCCCCAGCATTTT
CDR3: CASSLLVAGGNQPQHF

V: TRBV13
D: NA
size: many
J: TRBJ2-1
DNA: TGTGCCAGCAGCTCTTTCACAACAAAGGGGTCCTACAATGAGCAGTTCTTC
CDR3: CASSSFTTKGSYNEQFF

V: TRBV29-1
D: NA
size: many
J: TRBJ2-2
DNA: TGCAGCGTTGTCATGTCCCCCCACCGCGACTTGGTCACCGGGGAGCTGTTTTTT
CDR3: CSVVMSPHRDLVTGELFF

V: TRBV24-1
D: NA
size: NA
J: TRBJ2-2
DNA: TGTGCCACCAGTGACCTCTGGTCCTTAAACACCGGGGAGCTGTTTTTT
CDR3: CATSDLWSLNTGELFF

V: TRBV29-1
D: NA
size: once
J: TRBJ2-2
DNA: TGCAGCGTTTTATGGGCCGGGGGGCTGTTTTTT
CDR3: CSVLWAGGLFF

V: TRBV7-9
D: NA
size: few
J: TRBJ1-5
DNA: TGTGCCAGCGAGCTAGGGGAAGGAAAGCCCCAGCATTTT
CDR3: CASELGEGKPQHF

V: TRBV2
D: NA
size: few
J: TRBJ1-3
DNA: TGTGCCAGCAGCGAATCTTGGCAACTAGGTGGAAACACCATATATTTT
CDR3: CASSESWQLGGNTIYF

V: TRBV10-3
D: NA
size: medium-sized
J: TRBJ1-1
DNA: TGCGCCAGCAGCGACCACTACCGGGCCGATGAAGCTTTCTTT
CDR3: CASSDHYRADEAFF

V: TRBV29-1
D: TRBD1
size: many
J: TRBJ2-3
DNA: TGCAGCGTTGAGGGGGGACAGGAGTGGGTAGATACGCAGTATTTT
CDR3: CSVEGGQEWVDTQYF

V: TRBV7-3
D: TRBD2
size: many
J: TRBJ2-1
DNA: TGTGCCAGCAGCCCAGTAGCGGGAAGGCCCAATGAGCAGTTCTTC
CDR3: CASSPVAGRPNEQFF

V: TRBV9
D: TRBD2
size: many
J: TRBJ2-7
DNA: TGTGCCAGCAACTCCCCGGGAGGACACGAGCAGTACTTC
CDR3: CASNSPGGHEQYF

V: TRBV3-1
D: NA
size: many
J: TRBJ1-2
DNA: TGTGCCAGCAGCCCTGGTTGGGAGGATAACTATGGCTACACCTTC
CDR3: CASSPGWEDNYGYTF

V: TRBV18
D: TRBD1
size: medium-sized
J: TRBJ2-1
DNA: TGTGCCAGCTCACCGGGACAGAACAACAATGAGCAGTTCTTC
CDR3: CASSPGQNNNEQFF

V: TRBV19
D: NA
size: many
J: TRBJ2-1
DNA: TGTGCCAGTAGTATCTACAGTTCCTCCAACAATGAGCAGTTCTTC
CDR3: CASSIYSSSNNEQFF

V: TRBV7-2
D: TRBD1
size: many
J: TRBJ2-1
DNA: TGTGCCAGCAGCCGACAGGGCGCCAGCTCCTACAATGAGCAGTTCTTC
CDR3: CASSRQGASSYNEQFF

V: TRBV27
D: NA
size: many
J: TRBJ1-5
DNA: TGTGCCAGCAGTTTATGGGAGTCCTCGACGTACAATCAGCCCCAGCATTTT
CDR3: CASSLWESSTYNQPQHF

V: TRBV19
D: NA
size: NA
J: TRBJ2-1
DNA: TGTGCCAGTAGTAGCCTTGGGCTAGTTATTGAGCAGTTCTTC
CDR3: CASSSLGLVIEQFF

V: TRBV7-9
D: TRBD2
size: many
J: TRBJ2-1
DNA: TGTGCCAGCAGCTTCACTAGCGGCCCCTACAATGAGCAGTTCTTC
CDR3: CASSFTSGPYNEQFF

V: TRBV7-2
D: TRBD1
size: few
J: TRBJ1-1
DNA: TGTGCCAGCAGCCGACAGGGGGCTATGAACACTGAAGCTTTCTTT
CDR3: CASSRQGAMNTEAFF

V: TRBV12-3/TRBV12-4
D: TRBD1
size: NA
J: TRBJ1-1
DNA: TGTGCCAGCACCCTAGGGACAGGGAAGGACACTGAAGCTTTCTTT
CDR3: CASTLGTGKDTEAFF

V: TRBV29-1
D: TRBD1
size: many
J: TRBJ2-6
DNA: TGCAGCGTTGAGAGGACAGGGTTTGGGGCCAACGTCCTGACTTTC
CDR3: CSVERTGFGANVLTF

V: TRBV7-9
D: TRBD1
size: few
J: TRBJ1-1
DNA: TGTGCCAGCAGCCGACAGGGGCTGGGCACTGAAGCTTTCTTT
CDR3: CASSRQGLGTEAFF

V: TRBV29-1
D: NA
size: many
J: TRBJ2-1
DNA: TGCAGCGCTGTGGGGGCTGCAGGGATCCGCTACAATGAGCAGTTCTTC
CDR3: CSAVGAAGIRYNEQFF

V: TRBV25-1
D: TRBD2
size: many
J: TRBJ2-2
DNA: TGTGCCAGCAGTGAAGTACGACTAGCGGGAGTCGGGAACACCGGGGAGCTGTTTTTT
CDR3: CASSEVRLAGVGNTGELFF

V: TRBV6-5
D: NA
size: many
J: TRBJ2-7
DNA: TGTGCCAGCAGAACTAACCAGGGTTGGGCCTACGAGCAGTACTTC
CDR3: CASRTNQGWAYEQYF

V: TRBV20-1
D: NA
size: NA
J: TRBJ2-4
DNA: TGCAGTGCTAGAGATAAGCGATACAATCTAGCCAAAAACATTCAGTGCTTC
CDR3: CSARDKRYNLAKNIQCF

V: TRBV9
D: TRBD2
size: many
J: TRBJ2-1
DNA: TGTGCCAGCAGCGTAGAGGGACTAGCGGGACAACAGTTCTTC
CDR3: CASSVEGLAGQQFF

V: TRBV7-8
D: TRBD2
size: many
J: TRBJ2-1
DNA: TGTGCCATCAGCTTAGCCTTACTGACTAGCAGCTCCTACAATGAGCAGTTCTTC
CDR3: CAISLALLTSSSYNEQFF

V: TRBV5-1
D: TRBD2
size: many
J: TRBJ2-7
DNA: TGCGCCAGCACTCGGGGGGGCGAGCAGTACTTC
CDR3: CASTRGGEQYF

V: TRBV7-3
D: NA
size: many
J: TRBJ2-1
DNA: TGTGCCAGCAGCCACGGGACCCAGGCAGGCAATGAGCAGTTCTTC
CDR3: CASSHGTQAGNEQFF

V: TRBV6-2/TRBV6-3
D: NA
size: few
J: TRBJ2-1
DNA: TGTGCCAGCAGTCCATATAGCGTCGGGCAGTTCTTC
CDR3: CASSPYSVGQFF

V: TRBV12-3/TRBV12-4
D: NA
size: few
J: TRBJ2-7
DNA: TGTGCCAGCAGCCCCGGGCCCCGTTTGTACTTC
CDR3: CASSPGPRLYF

V: TRBV27
D: TRBD2
size: many
J: TRBJ2-7
DNA: TGTGCCAGCAGTTCTAGACTAGCGGGAGTGGAGTACGAGCAGTACTTC
CDR3: CASSSRLAGVEYEQYF

V: TRBV20-1
D: NA
size: many
J: TRBJ1-1
DNA: TGCAGTGCTAGAGACGGGCCTTCTGACTCTGAAGCTTTCTTT
CDR3: CSARDGPSDSEAFF

V: TRBV30
D: TRBD1
size: few
J: TRBJ2-6
DNA: TGTGCCTGGACCGCACAGGGGGCTGGGGCCAACGTCCTGACTTTC
CDR3: CAWTAQGAGANVLTF

V: TRBV11-2
D: NA
size: NA
J: TRBJ2-1
DNA: TGTGCCAGCAGCTTATCACGGAATGAGCAGTTCTTC
CDR3: CASSLSRNEQFF

V: TRBV15
D: NA
size: many
J: TRBJ2-3
DNA: TGTGCCACCAGCAGAGCGGGGGCTGATACGCAGTATTTT
CDR3: CATSRAGADTQYF

V: TRBV7-3
D: NA
size: many
J: TRBJ1-1
DNA: TGTGCCAGCAGCTTAACGTCGGGGAACACTGAAGCTTTCTTT
CDR3: CASSLTSGNTEAFF

V: TRBV2
D: NA
size: many
J: TRBJ2-5
DNA: TGTGCCAGCAGTGGACGGGGGCTACAAGAGACCCAGTACTTC
CDR3: CASSGRGLQETQYF

V: TRBV7-2
D: NA
size: many
J: TRBJ1-1
DNA: TGTGCCAGCAGCTTAAGGTCCGGGAACACTGAAGCTTTCTTT
CDR3: CASSLRSGNTEAFF

V: TRBV29-1
D: NA
size: many
J: TRBJ1-3
DNA: TGCAGCGTCCTCCACGGTGCAACAGGGAGTTCTGGAAACACCATATATTTT
CDR3: CSVLHGATGSSGNTIYF

V: TRBV29-1
D: TRBD1
size: many
J: TRBJ2-7
DNA: TGCAGCGTACCGGGACAGGAATCCTACGAGCAGTACTTC
CDR3: CSVPGQESYEQYF